Below are 16 T cell receptor beta chains sequenced from a single sample in a study of blood T cell repertoires in COVID-19. Clones were sequenced by immunoSEQ multiplex PCR, and TCRdb holds only the in-frame ones, with some missing. The sample shows 250,000 to 350,000 clones, 90% of them seen only once. Source material: peripheral blood. The receptors here all came from a woman between 45 and 65 years old with COVID-19, enrolled during active disease.

The rearrangement uses TRBV5-1 and TRBJ2-3; 7 nucleotides match TRBD1. Germline CDR1 and CDR2: SGHRS and YFSETQ. This CDR3 spans 14 amino acids. V shed 4 bases, J shed 2 bases, and the junction held 4 bases outside the gene matches. CDR3 in amino acids: CASSLGQLTDTQYF. The CDR3 DNA reads TGCGCCAGCAGCCTGGGACAGCTCACAGATACGCAGTATTTT.

This chain joins TRBV5-1 and TRBJ2-5, with a tentative D call TRBD1 (6 bases). Germline CDR1 and CDR2: SGHRS and YFSETQ. Trimming removed 3 bases at V and 2 bases at J, with 11 bases between. This CDR3 has 14 residues. The CDR3 protein is CASSSDRRQETQYF. CDR3 bases: TGCGCCAGCAGCTCGGACAGAAGACAAGAGACCCAGTACTTC.

The chain couples TRBV10-3 to TRBJ2-7; 7 bases match TRBD1. The CDR3 sequence is 15 residues long. V dropped 2 bases and J dropped 4; count of bases not matched to a gene: 8. CDR1 and CDR2 (germline): ENHRY, SYGVKD. The CDR3 nucleotides are TGTGCCATCAGTGAGACCCTCCAACAGGGGTACGAGCAGTACTTC. Translation gives CAISETLQQGYEQYF.

V and J are TRBV12-5 and TRBJ2-5, with D unclear. The V gene's germline CDR1 is LGHNT and CDR2 FRNRAP. The CDR3 consists of 16 residues. V was shortened by 1 base and J by 0 bases, with 12 bases between the two germline ends. The CDR3 reads CASGLGGSLYQETQYF. CDR3 nucleotide sequence: TGTGCTAGTGGTTTGGGCGGAAGCTTGTACCAAGAGACCCAGTACTTC.

This clone was seen just once. The rearrangement uses TRBV2 and TRBJ2-7; 9 bases are shared with TRBD2. CDR1 is SNHLY and CDR2 is FYNNEI in the germline V gene. The length of the CDR3 is 14 residues. V lost 6 bases, J lost 5 bases, and 8 bases stayed unmatched. CDR3 in DNA: TGTGCCAGCAGAGTAGCGGGAGTACCCCACGAGCAGTACTTC. Its protein product is CASRVAGVPHEQYF.

This clone has just a few counts. J is TRBJ1-1 and V is TRBV4-1; 8 bases are shared with TRBD1. Trimming cost V 3 bases and J 11 bases; bases outside gene matches: 20. Germline loops: CDR1 MGHRA, CDR2 YSYEKL. The CDR3 runs to 17 residues. The CDR3 sequence is CASSQDRDRSARFGAFF. The CDR3 bases are TGCGCCAGCAGCCAGGATCGGGACAGGTCAGCCCGGTTTGGGGCTTTCTTT.

This chain uses TRBV6-6 with TRBJ2-2; 8 bases align to TRBD1. CDR1 is MNHNY and CDR2 is SVGAGI in the germline V gene (reference sequence). CDR3 length equals 15 residues. Unmatched junction bases numbered 5, after V lost 7 bases and J lost 1 base. CDR3 sequence reads: CASTMTGVNTGELFF. The CDR3 DNA reads TGTGCCAGCACCATGACAGGGGTGAACACCGGGGAGCTGTTTTTT.

The chain has TRBV27 and TRBJ2-1, with D possibly TRBD2 on 7 matching bases. The CDR3 has 14 amino acids. In germline, CDR1 is MNHEY, CDR2 SMNVEV (reference sequence). V dropped 6 bases and J dropped 7 bases, with 16 bases sitting between them. As DNA, the CDR3 is TGTGCCAGCAGCGGGCGGGGGCGCAGGAATGAGCAGTTCTTC. It encodes CASSGRGRRNEQFF.

This sequence joins TRBV4-1 and TRBJ1-2, with TRBD1 identical over 8 bases. The CDR3 has 15 residues. Unmatched junction bases numbered 5, after V lost 1 base and J lost 4 bases. Germline assignment: CDR1 MGHRA and CDR2 YSYEKL. DNA for the CDR3: TGCGCCAGCAGCCAAGTCGTGACAGGGGCCTATGGCTACACCTTC. It codes for CASSQVVTGAYGYTF.

This chain uses TRBV7-8 with TRBJ2-1, with TRBD2 matching over 7 bases. The germline V gene encodes CDR1 SGHVS and CDR2 FQNEAQ. With 0 bases clipped from V and 7 bases from J, the junction kept 6 bases outside the gene matches. CDR3 length: 15 amino acids. CDR3 sequence (DNA): TGTGCCAGCAGCTTAGCGGGAGGGCCTTTAAATGAGCAGTTCTTC. Translated, it gives CASSLAGGPLNEQFF.

V and J are TRBV3-1 (or the pseudogene TRBV3-2) and TRBJ1-1; D ambiguous. Per the germline V gene, CDR1 is LGHDT and CDR2 is YNNKEL (reference sequence). The V end lost 0 bases, the J end lost 13 bases, and 18 bases lay between the germline ends. The CDR3 is 14 amino acids. The CDR3 here is CASSQDLSGTNGFF. DNA of the CDR3: TGTGCCAGCAGCCAAGATTTGAGCGGAACGAATGGTTTCTTT.

This chain links TRBV5-4 with TRBJ1-2; the D gene is possibly TRBD1 (5 bases). The CDR3 has 16 amino acids. Germline assignment: CDR1 SGHNT and CDR2 YYREEE (reference sequence). V lost 3 bases to trimming and J lost 1 base, with 16 bases between them. CDR3 region: CASSSLPGLFNYGYTF. CDR3 nucleotide sequence: TGTGCCAGCAGCTCACTCCCGGGACTGTTTAACTATGGCTACACCTTC.

The chain combines TRBV24-1 with TRBJ2-1, with D uncertain. The germline V and J ends were trimmed by 7 bases and 4 bases, with 10 bases remaining between them. From germline, CDR1 is KGHDR and CDR2 SFDVKD. The CDR3 loop spans 13 amino acids. This chain's CDR3 is CATRDTEYNEQFF. CDR3 coding DNA: TGTGCCACCAGAGACACCGAGTACAATGAGCAGTTCTTC.

The J gene is TRBJ2-5, the V gene TRBV4-1; TRBD2 aligns across 7 bases. The CDR3 sequence is 16 residues long. The trim removed 0 bases at V and 3 bases at J, leaving 7 bases unmatched. Germline V lookup: CDR1 MGHRA, CDR2 YSYEKL. The CDR3 DNA reads TGCGCCAGCAGCCAAGAAGGGAGGGGTATTGAAGAGACCCAGTACTTC. Its protein product is CASSQEGRGIEETQYF.

Comment on this clone: The sample contains more than one DNA sequence encoding this CDR3. The chain carries TRBV7-9 and TRBJ1-1; D is possibly TRBD1 (5 bases). The CDR3 loop spans 15 amino acids. Per germline, CDR1 SEHNR and CDR2 FQNEAQ (reference sequence). Trimming shortened V by 1 base and J by 1 base, and 10 bases separated the two germline ends. The CDR3 DNA reads TGTGCCAGCAGCTTAGGTGGCAGGGAGAACACTGAAGCTTTCTTT. Encoded protein: CASSLGGRENTEAFF.

This rearrangement joins TRBV18 to TRBJ1-1; D may be TRBD1 (5 bases). The CDR3 consists of 12 residues. Between the trimmed V and J ends, which lost 0 bases and 10 bases, there was a span of 9 bases. Germline CDR1 reads KGHSH; CDR2 reads LQKENI. CDR3: CASSPPGAGAFF. CDR3 bases: TGTGCCAGCTCACCACCTGGGGCTGGAGCTTTCTTT.